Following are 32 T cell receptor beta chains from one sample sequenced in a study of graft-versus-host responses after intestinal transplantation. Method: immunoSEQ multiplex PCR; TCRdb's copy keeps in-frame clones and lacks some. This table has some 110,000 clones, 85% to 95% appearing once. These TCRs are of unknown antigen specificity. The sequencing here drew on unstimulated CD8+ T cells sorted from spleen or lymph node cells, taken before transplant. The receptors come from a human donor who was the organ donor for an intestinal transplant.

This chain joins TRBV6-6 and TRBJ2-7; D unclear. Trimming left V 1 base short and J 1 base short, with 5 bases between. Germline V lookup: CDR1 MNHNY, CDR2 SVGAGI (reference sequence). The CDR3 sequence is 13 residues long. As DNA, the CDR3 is TGTGCCAGCAGTTACTACGGTTCCTACGAGCAGTACTTC. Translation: CASSYYGSYEQYF.

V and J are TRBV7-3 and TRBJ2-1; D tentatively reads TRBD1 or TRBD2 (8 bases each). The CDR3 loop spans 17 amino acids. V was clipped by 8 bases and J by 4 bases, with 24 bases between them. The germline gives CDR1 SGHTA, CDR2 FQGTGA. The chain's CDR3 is CASHRARGREVYNEQFF. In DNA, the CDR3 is TGTGCCAGCCACCGAGCCAGGGGGCGGGAGGTTTACAATGAGCAGTTCTTC. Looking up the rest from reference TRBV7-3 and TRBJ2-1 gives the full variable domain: GAGVSQTPSNKVTEKGKYVELRCDPISGHTALYWYRQSLGQGPEFLIYFQGTGAADDSGLPNDRFFAVRPEGSVSTLKIQRTERGDSAVYLCASHRARGREVYNEQFFGPGTRLTVL.

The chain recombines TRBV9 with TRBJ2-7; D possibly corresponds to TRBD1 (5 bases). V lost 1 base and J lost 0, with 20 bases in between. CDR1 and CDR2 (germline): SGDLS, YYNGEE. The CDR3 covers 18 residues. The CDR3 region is CASSVRLTLGRDSYEQYF. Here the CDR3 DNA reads TGTGCCAGCAGCGTACGCCTGACCCTTGGCAGGGACTCCTACGAGCAGTACTTC.

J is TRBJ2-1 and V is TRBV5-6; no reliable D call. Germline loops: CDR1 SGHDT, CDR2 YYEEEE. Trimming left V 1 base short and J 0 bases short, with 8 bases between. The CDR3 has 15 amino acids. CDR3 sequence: CASSLNPSSYNEQFF. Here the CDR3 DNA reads TGTGCCAGCAGCTTGAATCCGAGCTCCTACAATGAGCAGTTCTTC.

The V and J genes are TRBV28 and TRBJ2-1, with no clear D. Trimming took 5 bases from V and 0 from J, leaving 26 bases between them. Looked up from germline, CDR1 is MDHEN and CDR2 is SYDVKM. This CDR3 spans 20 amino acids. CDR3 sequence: CASSPSLRKRRPSSYNEQFF. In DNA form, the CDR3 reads TGTGCCAGCAGTCCATCATTGAGAAAGCGAAGACCCAGCTCCTACAATGAGCAGTTCTTC.

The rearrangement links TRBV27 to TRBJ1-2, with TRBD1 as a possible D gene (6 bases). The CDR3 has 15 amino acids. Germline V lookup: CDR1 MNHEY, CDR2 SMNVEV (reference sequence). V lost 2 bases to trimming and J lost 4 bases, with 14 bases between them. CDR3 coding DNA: TGTGCCAGCAGTTTAAGGGGGGGGAGCGTCTATGGCTACACCTTC. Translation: CASSLRGGSVYGYTF.

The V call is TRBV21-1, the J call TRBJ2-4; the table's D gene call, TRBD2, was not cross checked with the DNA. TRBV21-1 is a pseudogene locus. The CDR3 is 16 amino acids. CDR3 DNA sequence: TGTGCCAGCCTATCAGACGGGCGGCGGGAGTGGGACATTCAGTACTTC. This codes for CASLSDGRREWDIQYF.

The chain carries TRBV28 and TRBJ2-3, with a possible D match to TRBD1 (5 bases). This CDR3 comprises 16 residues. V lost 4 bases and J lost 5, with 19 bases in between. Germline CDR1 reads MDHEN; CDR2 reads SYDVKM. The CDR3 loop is CASSSDSTPQGDTQYF. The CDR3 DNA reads TGTGCCAGCAGTTCGGATTCGACCCCCCAGGGAGATACGCAGTATTTT.

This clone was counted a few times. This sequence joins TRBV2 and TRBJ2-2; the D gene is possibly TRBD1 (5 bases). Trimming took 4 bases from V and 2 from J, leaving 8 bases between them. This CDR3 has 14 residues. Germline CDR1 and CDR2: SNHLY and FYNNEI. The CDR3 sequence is CASSGWTNTGELFF. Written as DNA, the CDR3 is TGTGCCAGCAGTGGGTGGACAAACACCGGGGAGCTGTTTTTT.

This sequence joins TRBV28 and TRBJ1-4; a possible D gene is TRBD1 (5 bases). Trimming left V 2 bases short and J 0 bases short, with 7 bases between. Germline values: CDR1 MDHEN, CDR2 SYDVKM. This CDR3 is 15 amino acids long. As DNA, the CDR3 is TGTGCCAGCAGTTTAAGGGGAGCAACTAATGAAAAACTGTTTTTT. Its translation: CASSLRGATNEKLFF.

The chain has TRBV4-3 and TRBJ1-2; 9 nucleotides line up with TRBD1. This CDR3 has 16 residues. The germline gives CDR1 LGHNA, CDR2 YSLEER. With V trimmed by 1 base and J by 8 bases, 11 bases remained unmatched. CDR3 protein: CASSQVTAGQGEGYTF. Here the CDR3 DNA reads TGCGCCAGCAGCCAAGTAACGGCGGGACAGGGCGAAGGCTACACCTTC.

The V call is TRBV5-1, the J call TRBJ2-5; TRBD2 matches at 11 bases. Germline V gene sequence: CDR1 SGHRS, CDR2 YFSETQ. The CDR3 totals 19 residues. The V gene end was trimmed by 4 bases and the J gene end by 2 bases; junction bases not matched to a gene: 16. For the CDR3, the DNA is TGCGCCAGCAGCCTGACCCCTATCCTAGCGGGAGGCCCTCAAGAGACCCAGTACTTC. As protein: CASSLTPILAGGPQETQYF. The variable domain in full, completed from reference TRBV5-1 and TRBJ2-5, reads KAGVTQTPRYLIKTRGQQVTLSCSPISGHRSVSWYQQTPGQGLQFLFEYFSETQRNKGNFPGRFSGRQFSNSRSEMNVSTLELGDSALYLCASSLTPILAGGPQETQYFGPGTRLLVL.

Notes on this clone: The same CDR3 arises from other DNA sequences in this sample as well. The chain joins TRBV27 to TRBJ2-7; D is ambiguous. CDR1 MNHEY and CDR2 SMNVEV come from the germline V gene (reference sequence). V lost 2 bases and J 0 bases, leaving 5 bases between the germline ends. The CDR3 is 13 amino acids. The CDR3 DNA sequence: TGTGCCAGCAGTTTAACGAGCTCCTACGAGCAGTACTTC. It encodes CASSLTSSYEQYF.

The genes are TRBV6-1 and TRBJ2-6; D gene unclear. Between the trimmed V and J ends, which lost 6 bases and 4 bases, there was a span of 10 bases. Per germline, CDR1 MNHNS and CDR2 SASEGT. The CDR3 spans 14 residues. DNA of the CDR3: TGTGCCAGCAGGGATTTGACCGGGGCCAACGTCCTGACTTTC. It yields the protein CASRDLTGANVLTF.

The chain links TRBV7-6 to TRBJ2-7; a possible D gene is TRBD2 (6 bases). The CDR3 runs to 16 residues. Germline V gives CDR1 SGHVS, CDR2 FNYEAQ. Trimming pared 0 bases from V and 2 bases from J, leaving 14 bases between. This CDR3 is CASSLAGRDGTYEQYF. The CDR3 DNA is TGTGCCAGCAGCTTAGCGGGGCGGGACGGGACCTACGAGCAGTACTTC.

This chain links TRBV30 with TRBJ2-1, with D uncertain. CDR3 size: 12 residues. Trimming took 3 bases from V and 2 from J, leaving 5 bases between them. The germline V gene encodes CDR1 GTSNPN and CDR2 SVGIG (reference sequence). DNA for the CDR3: TGTGCCTGGAGCGGTACCTACAATGAGCAGTTCTTC. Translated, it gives CAWSGTYNEQFF. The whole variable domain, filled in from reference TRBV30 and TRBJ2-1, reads SQTIHQWPATLVQPVGSPLSLECTVEGTSNPNLYWYRQAAGRGLQLLFYSVGIGQISSEVPQNLSASRPQDRQFILSSKKLLLSDSGFYLCAWSGTYNEQFFGPGTRLTVL.

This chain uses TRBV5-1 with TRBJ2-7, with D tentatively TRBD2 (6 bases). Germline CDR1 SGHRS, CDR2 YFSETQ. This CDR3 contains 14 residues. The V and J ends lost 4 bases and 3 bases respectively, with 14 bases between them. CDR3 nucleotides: TGCGCCAGCAGCCCCGGGACTGGGGGCTACGAGCAGTACTTC. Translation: CASSPGTGGYEQYF.

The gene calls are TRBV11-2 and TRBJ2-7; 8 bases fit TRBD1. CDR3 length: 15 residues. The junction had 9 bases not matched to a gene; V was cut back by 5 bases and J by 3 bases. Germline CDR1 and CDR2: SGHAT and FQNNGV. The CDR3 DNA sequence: TGTGCCAGCAGCCAATACGACAGGGGCATCTACGAGCAGTACTTC. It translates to CASSQYDRGIYEQYF.

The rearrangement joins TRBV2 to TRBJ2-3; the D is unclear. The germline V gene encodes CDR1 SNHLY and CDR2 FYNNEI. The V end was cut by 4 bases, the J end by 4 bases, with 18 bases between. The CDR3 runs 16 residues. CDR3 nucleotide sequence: TGTGCCAGCAGTGGTCCCCTAGGTTTTTTTGCAGATACGCAGTATTTT. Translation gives CASSGPLGFFADTQYF.

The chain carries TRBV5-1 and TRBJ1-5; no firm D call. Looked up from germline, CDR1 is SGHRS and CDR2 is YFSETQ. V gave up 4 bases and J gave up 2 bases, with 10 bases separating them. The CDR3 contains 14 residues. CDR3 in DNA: TGCGCCAGCAGCCTAGACACGGGCAATCAGCCCCAGCATTTT. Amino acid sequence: CASSLDTGNQPQHF.

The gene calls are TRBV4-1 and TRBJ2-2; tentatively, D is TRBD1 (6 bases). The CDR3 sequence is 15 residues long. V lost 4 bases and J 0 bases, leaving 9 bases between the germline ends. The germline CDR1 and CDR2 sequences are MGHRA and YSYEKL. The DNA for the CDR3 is TGCGCCAGCAGCCCTGGACAGTCGAACACCGGGGAGCTGTTTTTT. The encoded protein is CASSPGQSNTGELFF.

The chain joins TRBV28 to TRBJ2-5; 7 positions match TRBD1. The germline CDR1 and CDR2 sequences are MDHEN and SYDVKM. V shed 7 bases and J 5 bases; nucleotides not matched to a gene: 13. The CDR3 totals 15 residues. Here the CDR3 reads CASTDTRQGWETQYF. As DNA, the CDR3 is TGTGCCAGCACCGACACTAGACAGGGATGGGAGACCCAGTACTTC. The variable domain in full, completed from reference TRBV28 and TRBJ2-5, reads DVKVTQSSRYLVKRTGEKVFLECVQDMDHENMFWYRQDPGLGLRLIYFSYDVKMKEKGDIPEGYSVSREKKERFSLILESASTNQTSMYLCASTDTRQGWETQYFGPGTRLLVL.

The CDR3 reads CASSPRRSSNQPQHF. The CDR3 DNA follows: TGTGCCAGCAGTCCCCGGAGGTCTAGCAATCAGCCCCAGCATTTT. The chain carries TRBV6-1 and TRBJ1-5; no definite D call. CDR3 length: 15 amino acids. The germline V gene has CDR1 MNHNS and CDR2 SASEGT. The V and J ends lost 5 bases and 0 bases respectively, with 11 bases between them.

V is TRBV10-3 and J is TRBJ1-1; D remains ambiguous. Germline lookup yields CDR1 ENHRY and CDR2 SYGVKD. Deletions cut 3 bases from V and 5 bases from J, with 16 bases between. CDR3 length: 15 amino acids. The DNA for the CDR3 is TGTGCCATCAGTGATTCTGAAGTCTTAGGGACTGAAGCTTTCTTT. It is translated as CAISDSEVLGTEAFF.

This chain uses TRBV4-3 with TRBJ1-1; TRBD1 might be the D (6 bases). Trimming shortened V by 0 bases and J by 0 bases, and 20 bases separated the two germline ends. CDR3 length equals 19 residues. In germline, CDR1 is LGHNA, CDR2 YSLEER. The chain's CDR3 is CASSQDVFLQGPMNTEAFF. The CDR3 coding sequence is TGCGCCAGCAGCCAAGACGTCTTCTTACAGGGTCCCATGAACACTGAAGCTTTCTTT.

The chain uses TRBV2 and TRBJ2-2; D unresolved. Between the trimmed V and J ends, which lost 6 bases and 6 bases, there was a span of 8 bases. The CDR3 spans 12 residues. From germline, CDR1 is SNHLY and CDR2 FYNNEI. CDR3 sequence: CASRSRAGELFF. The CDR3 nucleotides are TGTGCCAGCAGATCTAGGGCCGGGGAGCTGTTTTTT.

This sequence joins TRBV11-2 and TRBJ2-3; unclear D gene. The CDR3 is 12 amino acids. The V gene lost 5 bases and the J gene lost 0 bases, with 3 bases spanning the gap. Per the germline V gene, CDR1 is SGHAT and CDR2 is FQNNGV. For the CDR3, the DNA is TGTGCCAGCAGCGGAAGCACAGATACGCAGTATTTT. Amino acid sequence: CASSGSTDTQYF.

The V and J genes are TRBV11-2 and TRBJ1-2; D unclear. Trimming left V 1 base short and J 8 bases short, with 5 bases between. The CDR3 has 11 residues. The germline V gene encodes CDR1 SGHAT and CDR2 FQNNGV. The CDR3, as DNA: TGTGCCAGCAGCTTAGGGCCCGGCTACACCTTC. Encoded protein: CASSLGPGYTF.

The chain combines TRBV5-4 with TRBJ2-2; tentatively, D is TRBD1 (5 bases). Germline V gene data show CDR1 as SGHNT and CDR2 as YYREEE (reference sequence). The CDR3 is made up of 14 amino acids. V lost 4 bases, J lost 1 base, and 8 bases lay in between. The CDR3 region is CASSQGKNTGELFF. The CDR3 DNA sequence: TGTGCCAGCAGCCAGGGAAAGAACACCGGGGAGCTGTTTTTT.

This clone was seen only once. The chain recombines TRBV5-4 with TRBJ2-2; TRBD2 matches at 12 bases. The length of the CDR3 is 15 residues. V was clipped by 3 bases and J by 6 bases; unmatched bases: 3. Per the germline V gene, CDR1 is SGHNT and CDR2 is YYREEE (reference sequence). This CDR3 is CASSSLAGGPGELFF. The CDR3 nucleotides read TGTGCCAGCAGCTCCCTAGCGGGAGGGCCCGGGGAGCTGTTTTTT.

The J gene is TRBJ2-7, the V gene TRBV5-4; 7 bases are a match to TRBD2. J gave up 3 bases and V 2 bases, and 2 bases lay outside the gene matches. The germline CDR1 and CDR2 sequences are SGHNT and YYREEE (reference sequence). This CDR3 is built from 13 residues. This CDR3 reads CASSFGGSYEQYF. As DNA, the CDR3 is TGTGCCAGCAGCTTTGGCGGGAGCTACGAGCAGTACTTC.

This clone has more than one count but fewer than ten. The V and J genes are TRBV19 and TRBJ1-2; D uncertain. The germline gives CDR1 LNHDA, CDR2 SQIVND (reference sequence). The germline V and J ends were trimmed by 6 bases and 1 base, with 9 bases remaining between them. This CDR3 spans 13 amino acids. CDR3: CASSPKVNYGYTF. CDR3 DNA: TGTGCCAGTAGCCCGAAAGTTAACTATGGCTACACCTTC. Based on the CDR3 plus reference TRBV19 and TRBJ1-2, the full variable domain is DGGITQSPKYLFRKEGQNVTLSCEQNLNHDAMYWYRQDPGQGLRLIYYSQIVNDFQKGDIAEGYSVSREKKESFPLTVTSAQKNPTAFYLCASSPKVNYGYTFGSGTRLTVV.